This T cell receptor (beta chain) was captured in a study of T cells after yellow fever vaccination. Study details: Fractions of limited cellularity were prepared by means of SMART-Seq v4 Ultra Low Input.

The authors made TCR cDNA by 5'RACE template switching, adding a universal primer site and UMIs. TCRdb re-derived calls from the 5' RACE reads in MiXCR, one entry per CDR3 protein. The top ten clones hold just under 3% of a sample with 170,000 or so distinct CDR3 sequences, approximately 6.2% of them seen once. The germline V and J ends were trimmed by 2 bases and 5 bases, with 15 bases remaining between them. The CDR3 sequence is 15 residues long. The germline gives CDR1 MNHEY, CDR2 SVGAGI. Study-level points and caveats: FACS-sorted repertoires could harbor abundant contaminating bulk-population clonotypes. A small proportion of clonotypes was detected in both the CD4 and CD8 compartments.

This clonotype was observed at least ten times. Its antigen remains unidentified. The receptor comes from a man between 18 and 29 years old who received the YFV17D yellow fever vaccine. This material consisted of CD4+ T cells sorted from PBMCs, taken on the day of the first yellow fever vaccination. V and J are TRBV6-5 and TRBJ2-5, with a tentative D call TRBD2 (7 bases). This CDR3 reads CASSYKGGLQETQYF. The CDR3 DNA reads as TGTGCCAGCAGTTACAAGGGGGGGCTTCAGGAGACCCAGTACTTC.